This TCR beta chain appears in the sequencing data of a study of blood T cell repertoires in COVID-19. Study-level information: From T cells, B-cell-depleted T cells, or PBMCs came the material, which was cDNA or gDNA.

Repertoires were generated with immunoSEQ multiplex PCR, while TCRdb's copy carries only in-frame clones and drops some. The sample gives hundreds of thousands of clones, roughly 90% of which show up once; less than 3.5% is in the top ten. Germline V CDR1 and CDR2: SGDLS, YYNGEE. V trimming: 0 bases; J trimming: 0 bases; junction bases outside the gene matches: 4. The CDR3 consists of 16 residues. This TCR was sampled from a woman aged 25 to 39 with COVID-19, enrolled during active disease. The sample taken for sequencing was peripheral blood. The rearrangement links TRBV9 to TRBJ1-1, with 8 bases matching TRBD1. The CDR3 sequence: CASSVASGGVNTEAFF. The CDR3 DNA follows: TGTGCCAGCAGCGTAGCATCAGGGGGCGTGAACACTGAAGCTTTCTTT.